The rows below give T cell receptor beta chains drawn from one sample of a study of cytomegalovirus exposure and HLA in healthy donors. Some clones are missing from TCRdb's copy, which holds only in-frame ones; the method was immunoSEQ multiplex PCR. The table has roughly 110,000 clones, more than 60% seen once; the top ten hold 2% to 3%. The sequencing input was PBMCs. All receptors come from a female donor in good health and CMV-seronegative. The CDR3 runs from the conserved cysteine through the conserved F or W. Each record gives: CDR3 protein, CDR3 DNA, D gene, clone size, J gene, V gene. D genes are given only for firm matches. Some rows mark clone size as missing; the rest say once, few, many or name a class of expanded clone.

CDR3: CATGGNTIYF
DNA: TGTGCCACCGGGGGAAACACCATATATTTT
D: -
size: -
J: TRBJ1-3
V: TRBV11-2

CDR3: CASSLAGEVYEQYF
DNA: TGTGCCAGCAGCTTAGCGGGGGAGGTCTACGAGCAGTACTTC
D: -
size: -
J: TRBJ2-7
V: TRBV7-9

CDR3: CASRDIVAEQYF
DNA: TGTGCCAGCAGGGACATAGTCGCCGAGCAGTACTTC
D: -
size: -
J: TRBJ2-7
V: TRBV6-1

CDR3: CASSQDRVGSRGWEKLFF
DNA: TGTGCCAGCAGCCAAGATCGAGTCGGCAGCAGGGGGTGGGAAAAACTGTTTTTT
D: TRBD1
size: -
J: TRBJ1-4
V: TRBV4-2

CDR3: CASSSRDRDLRLRLTKYNEQFF
DNA: TGTGCCAGCAGCTCTAGGGATCGGGACTTGCGATTAAGACTAACAAAATACAATGAGCAGTTCTTC
D: -
size: -
J: TRBJ2-1
V: TRBV7-8

CDR3: CASSLQGAQDTQYF
DNA: TGTGCCAGCTCATTACAGGGGGCGCAGGATACGCAGTATTTT
D: TRBD1
size: once
J: TRBJ2-3
V: TRBV18

CDR3: CAWSPQDEQYF
DNA: TGTGCCTGGAGCCCACAGGACGAGCAGTACTTC
D: -
size: -
J: TRBJ2-7
V: TRBV30

CDR3: CASSQPTGPPITGELFF
DNA: TGTGCCAGTAGCCAACCGACAGGGCCGCCCATCACCGGGGAGCTGTTTTTT
D: TRBD1
size: -
J: TRBJ2-2
V: TRBV19

CDR3: CASSLVAAGEQYF
DNA: TGTGCTAGCAGCTTAGTGGCGGCGGGGGAGCAGTACTTC
D: -
size: once
J: TRBJ2-7
V: TRBV7-7

CDR3: CASSATSGAAVPYNEQFF
DNA: TGTGCCAGCAGCGCGACTAGCGGGGCCGCCGTACCCTACAATGAGCAGTTCTTC
D: TRBD2
size: -
J: TRBJ2-1
V: TRBV9

CDR3: CASTGVEGYTF
DNA: TGTGCCAGCACGGGTGTAGAGGGCTACACCTTC
D: -
size: -
J: TRBJ1-2
V: TRBV2

CDR3: CASSQTGTSGVADTQYF
DNA: TGTGCCAGCAGCCAGACCGGGACTAGCGGGGTTGCAGATACGCAGTATTTT
D: TRBD2
size: -
J: TRBJ2-3
V: TRBV4-2

CDR3: CASSQHQDYEQYF
DNA: TGTGCCAGCAGTCAACACCAGGACTACGAGCAGTACTTC
D: -
size: -
J: TRBJ2-7
V: TRBV6-6

CDR3: CASSSEGTDTQYF
DNA: TGTGCCAGCAGCTCCGAGGGCACAGATACGCAGTATTTT
D: -
size: once
J: TRBJ2-3
V: TRBV7-9

CDR3: CASSLESGVLYEQYF
DNA: TGTGCCAGCAGCTTAGAGTCAGGGGTCCTCTACGAGCAGTACTTC
D: -
size: -
J: TRBJ2-7
V: TRBV11-2

CDR3: CASGFSGVGTQYF
DNA: TGTGCTAGTGGTTTCTCAGGGGTGGGTACGCAGTATTTT
D: -
size: few
J: TRBJ2-3
V: TRBV12-5

CDR3: CASRIGTGLAEAFF
DNA: TGTGCCAGCAGGATCGGGACAGGGCTCGCTGAAGCTTTCTTT
D: TRBD1
size: -
J: TRBJ1-1
V: TRBV6-6

CDR3: CASSVTWGTETQYF
DNA: TGTGCCAGCAGCGTTACGTGGGGGACTGAGACCCAGTACTTC
D: -
size: -
J: TRBJ2-5
V: TRBV11-2

CDR3: CASSLRGWESYEQYF
DNA: TGCGCCAGCAGCCTCCGGGGGTGGGAATCCTACGAGCAGTACTTC
D: -
size: -
J: TRBJ2-7
V: TRBV5-1

CDR3: CASSLAPLSSLNEQFF
DNA: TGTGCCAGCAGCTTAGCTCCGCTGTCTAGTCTGAATGAGCAGTTCTTC
D: -
size: -
J: TRBJ2-1
V: TRBV7-3

CDR3: CASSLDFRDEQYF
DNA: TGTGCCAGCAGCTTGGACTTCAGGGACGAGCAGTACTTC
D: -
size: -
J: TRBJ2-7
V: TRBV5-4

CDR3: CASSNTENTEAFF
DNA: TGTGCCAGCAGCAATACAGAGAACACTGAAGCTTTCTTT
D: -
size: many
J: TRBJ1-1
V: TRBV21-1

CDR3: CASSLAGGTYEQYF
DNA: TGCGCCAGCAGCTTGGCCGGGGGTACCTACGAGCAGTACTTC
D: -
size: -
J: TRBJ2-7
V: TRBV5-1

CDR3: CASSPTASGNQPQHF
DNA: TGTGCCAGCAGCCCGACAGCGAGTGGCAATCAGCCCCAGCATTTT
D: -
size: -
J: TRBJ1-5
V: TRBV9

CDR3: CSAEAGGLPFF
DNA: TGCAGTGCGGAGGCGGGGGGGCTCCCTTTCTTC
D: TRBD2
size: -
J: TRBJ2-1
V: TRBV20-1

CDR3: CASSTGTEAFF
DNA: TGTGCCAGCAGCACTGGCACTGAAGCTTTCTTT
D: -
size: -
J: TRBJ1-1
V: TRBV7-9

CDR3: CAWRGLAGQETQYF
DNA: TGTGCCTGGAGGGGGCTAGCGGGACAAGAGACCCAGTACTTC
D: TRBD2
size: -
J: TRBJ2-5
V: TRBV30

CDR3: CASADSTNSPLHF
DNA: TGCGCCAGCGCAGACAGTACGAATTCACCCCTCCACTTT
D: -
size: -
J: TRBJ1-6
V: TRBV10-2

CDR3: CASSFGGAGDHGYTF
DNA: TGTGCCAGCAGTTTTGGGGGGGCTGGTGACCATGGCTACACCTTC
D: -
size: -
J: TRBJ1-2
V: TRBV28

CDR3: CASSQDQGRSASYTF
DNA: TGCGCCAGCAGCCAAGATCAAGGAAGGAGTGCTAGCTACACCTTC
D: -
size: few
J: TRBJ1-2
V: TRBV4-1

CDR3: CSVRQGVAFF
DNA: TGCAGCGTTCGACAGGGAGTAGCTTTCTTT
D: TRBD1
size: -
J: TRBJ1-1
V: TRBV29-1

CDR3: CASSLGGKETQYF
DNA: TGTGCCAGCAGCTTAGGTGGCAAGGAGACCCAGTACTTC
D: -
size: -
J: TRBJ2-5
V: TRBV7-3

CDR3: CASSDTGGDEQFF
DNA: TGTGCCAGCAGCGACACAGGGGGGGATGAGCAGTTCTTC
D: -
size: -
J: TRBJ2-1
V: TRBV7-8

CDR3: CASSGRGFGETQYF
DNA: TGTGCCAGCTCCGGTAGGGGTTTCGGAGAGACCCAGTACTTC
D: -
size: -
J: TRBJ2-5
V: TRBV18

CDR3: CASSPYLSEAYEQYF
DNA: TGCGCCAGCAGCCCCTACTTAAGCGAAGCCTACGAGCAGTACTTC
D: -
size: -
J: TRBJ2-7
V: TRBV5-1

CDR3: CASGLASSTRGETQYF
DNA: TGTGCTAGTGGTTTGGCGTCCTCCACCAGGGGAGAGACCCAGTACTTC
D: -
size: -
J: TRBJ2-5
V: TRBV12-5

CDR3: CASSFKSLNEKLFF
DNA: TGTGCCAGCAGCTTTAAGAGTTTGAATGAAAAACTGTTTTTT
D: -
size: few
J: TRBJ1-4
V: TRBV13

CDR3: CASSDSLSYGYTF
DNA: TGTGCCAGCAGTGATAGTCTCTCCTATGGCTACACCTTC
D: -
size: -
J: TRBJ1-2
V: TRBV2

CDR3: CASSYSGSGGDEQFF
DNA: TGTGCCAGCAGTTACTCTGGGTCAGGGGGCGATGAGCAGTTCTTC
D: TRBD1
size: -
J: TRBJ2-1
V: TRBV6-5

CDR3: CSSMGGGTEAFF
DNA: TGTTCCAGCATGGGAGGGGGCACTGAAGCTTTCTTT
D: -
size: -
J: TRBJ1-1
V: TRBV7-9

CDR3: CASSFSRANSPLHF
DNA: TGTGCCAGCAGCTTTTCCAGGGCGAATTCACCCCTCCACTTT
D: -
size: once
J: TRBJ1-6
V: TRBV11-1

CDR3: CASSRIGSGEPEQFF
DNA: TGTGCCAGCAGCCGTATCGGGTCGGGGGAGCCTGAGCAGTTCTTC
D: -
size: -
J: TRBJ2-1
V: TRBV7-9

CDR3: CAWSEGTGEKLFF
DNA: TGTGCCTGGAGTGAAGGGACAGGTGAAAAGCTGTTTTTT
D: TRBD1
size: -
J: TRBJ1-4
V: TRBV30

CDR3: CASSRRGQGTDTQYF
DNA: TGCGCCAGCAGCCGCCGCGGACAGGGCACAGATACGCAGTATTTT
D: TRBD1
size: -
J: TRBJ2-3
V: TRBV4-1

CDR3: CASTPGDWHTSTDTQYF
DNA: TGTGCCAGCACGCCTGGGGACTGGCATACTAGCACAGATACGCAGTATTTT
D: -
size: -
J: TRBJ2-3
V: TRBV11-2

CDR3: CASSLRSPSNQPQHF
DNA: TGTGCCAGCAGCTTGAGAAGCCCCAGCAATCAGCCCCAGCATTTT
D: -
size: -
J: TRBJ1-5
V: TRBV5-6

CDR3: CAWSVLEAFNTEAFF
DNA: TGTGCCTGGAGTGTACTGGAGGCCTTTAACACTGAAGCTTTCTTT
D: -
size: -
J: TRBJ1-1
V: TRBV30